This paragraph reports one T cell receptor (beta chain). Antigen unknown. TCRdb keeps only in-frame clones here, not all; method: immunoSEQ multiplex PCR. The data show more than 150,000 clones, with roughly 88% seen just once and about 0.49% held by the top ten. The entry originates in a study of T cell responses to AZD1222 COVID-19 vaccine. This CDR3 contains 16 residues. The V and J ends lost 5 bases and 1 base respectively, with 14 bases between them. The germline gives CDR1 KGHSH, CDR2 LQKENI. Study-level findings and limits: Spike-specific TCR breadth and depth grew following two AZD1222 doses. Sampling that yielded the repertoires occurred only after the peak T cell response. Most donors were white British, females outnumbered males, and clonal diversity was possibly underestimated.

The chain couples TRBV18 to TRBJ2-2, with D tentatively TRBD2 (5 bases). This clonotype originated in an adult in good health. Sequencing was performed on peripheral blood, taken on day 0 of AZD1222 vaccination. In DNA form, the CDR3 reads TGTGCCAGCTCATCAACCTGGACTTTGAACACCGGGGAGCTGTTTTTT. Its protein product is CASSSTWTLNTGELFF.